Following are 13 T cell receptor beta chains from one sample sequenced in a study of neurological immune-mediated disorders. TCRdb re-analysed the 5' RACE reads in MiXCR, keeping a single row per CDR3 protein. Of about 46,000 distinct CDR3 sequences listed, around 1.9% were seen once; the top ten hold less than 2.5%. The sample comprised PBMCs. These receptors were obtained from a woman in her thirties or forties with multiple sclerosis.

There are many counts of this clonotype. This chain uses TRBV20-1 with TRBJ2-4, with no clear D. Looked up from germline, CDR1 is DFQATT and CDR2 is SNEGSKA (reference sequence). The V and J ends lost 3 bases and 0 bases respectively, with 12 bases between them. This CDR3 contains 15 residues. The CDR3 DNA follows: TGCAGTGCTAGTCATCGTAGCCAAGCCAAAAACATTCAGTACTTC. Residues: CSASHRSQAKNIQYF.

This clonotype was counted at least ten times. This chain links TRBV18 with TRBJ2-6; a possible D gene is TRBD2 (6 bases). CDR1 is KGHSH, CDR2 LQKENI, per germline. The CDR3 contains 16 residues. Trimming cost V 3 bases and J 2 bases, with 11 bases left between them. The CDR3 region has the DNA TGTGCCAGCTCACCGAGGGGAGGAGCTGGGGCCAACGTCCTGACTTTC. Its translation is CASSPRGGAGANVLTF.

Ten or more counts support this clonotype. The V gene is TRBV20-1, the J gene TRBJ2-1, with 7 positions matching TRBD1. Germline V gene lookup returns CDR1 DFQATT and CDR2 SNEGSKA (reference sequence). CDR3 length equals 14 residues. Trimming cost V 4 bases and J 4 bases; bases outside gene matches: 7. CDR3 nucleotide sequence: TGCAGTGCTACCAACCGGGACAGTTACAATGAGCAGTTCTTC. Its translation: CSATNRDSYNEQFF.

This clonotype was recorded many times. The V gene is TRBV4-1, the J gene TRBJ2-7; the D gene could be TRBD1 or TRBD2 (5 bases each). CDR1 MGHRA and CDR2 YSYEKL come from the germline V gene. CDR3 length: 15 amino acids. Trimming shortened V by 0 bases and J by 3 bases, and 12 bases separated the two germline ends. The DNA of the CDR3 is TGCGCCAGCAGCCAAGAGGTCGGGACCGTCTACGAGCAGTACTTC. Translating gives CASSQEVGTVYEQYF.

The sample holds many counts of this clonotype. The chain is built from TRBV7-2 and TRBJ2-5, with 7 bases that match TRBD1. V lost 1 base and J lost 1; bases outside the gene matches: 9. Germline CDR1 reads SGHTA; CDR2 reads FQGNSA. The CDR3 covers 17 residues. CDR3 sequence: CASSLGDSSLPQETQYF. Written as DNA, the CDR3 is TGTGCCAGCAGCTTAGGGGACAGCTCTCTTCCCCAAGAGACCCAGTACTTC.

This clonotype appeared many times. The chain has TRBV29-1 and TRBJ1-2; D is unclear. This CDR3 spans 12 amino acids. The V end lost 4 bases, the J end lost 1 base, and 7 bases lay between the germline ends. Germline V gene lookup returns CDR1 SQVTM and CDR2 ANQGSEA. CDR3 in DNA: TGCAGCGTTGGAAGGGTTAACTATGGCTACACCTTC. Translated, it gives CSVGRVNYGYTF.

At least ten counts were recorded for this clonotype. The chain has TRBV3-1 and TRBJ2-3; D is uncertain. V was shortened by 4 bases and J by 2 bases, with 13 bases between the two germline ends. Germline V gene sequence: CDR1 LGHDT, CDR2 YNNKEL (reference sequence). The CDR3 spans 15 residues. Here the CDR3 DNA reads TGTGCCAGCAGCCCCGTGGGGTGGGCCACAGATACGCAGTATTTT. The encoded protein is CASSPVGWATDTQYF.

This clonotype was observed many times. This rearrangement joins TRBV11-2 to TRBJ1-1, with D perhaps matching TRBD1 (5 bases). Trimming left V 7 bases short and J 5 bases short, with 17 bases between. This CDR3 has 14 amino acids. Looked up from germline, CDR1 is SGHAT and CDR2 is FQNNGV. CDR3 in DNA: TGTGCCAGCAACATGTTGCGGGGGTCGACTGAAGCTTTCTTT. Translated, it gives CASNMLRGSTEAFF.

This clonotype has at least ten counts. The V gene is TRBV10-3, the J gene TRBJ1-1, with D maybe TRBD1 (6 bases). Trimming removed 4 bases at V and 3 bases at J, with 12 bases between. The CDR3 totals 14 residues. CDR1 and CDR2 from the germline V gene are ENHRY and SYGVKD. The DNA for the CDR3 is TGTGCCATCAGTGGCCGGGGGCAGGACACTGAAGCTTTCTTT. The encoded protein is CAISGRGQDTEAFF.

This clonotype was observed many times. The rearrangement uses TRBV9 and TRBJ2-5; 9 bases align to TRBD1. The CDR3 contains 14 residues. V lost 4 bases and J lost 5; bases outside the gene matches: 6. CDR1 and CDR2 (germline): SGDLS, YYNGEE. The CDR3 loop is CASSPGQGRETQYF. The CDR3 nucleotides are TGTGCCAGCAGCCCCGGACAGGGGAGGGAGACCCAGTACTTC.

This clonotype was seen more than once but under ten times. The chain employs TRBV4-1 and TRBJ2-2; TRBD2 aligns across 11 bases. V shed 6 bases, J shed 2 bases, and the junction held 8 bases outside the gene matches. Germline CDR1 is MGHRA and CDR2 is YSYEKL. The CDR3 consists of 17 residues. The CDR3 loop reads CASSRLAGGPNTGELFF. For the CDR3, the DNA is TGCGCCAGCAGTAGGCTAGCGGGGGGACCTAACACCGGGGAGCTGTTTTTT.

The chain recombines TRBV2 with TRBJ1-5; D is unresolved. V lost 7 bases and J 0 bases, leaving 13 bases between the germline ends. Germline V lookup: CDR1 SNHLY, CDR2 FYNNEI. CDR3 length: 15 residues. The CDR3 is CASTPVGDSNQPQHF. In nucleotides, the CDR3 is TGTGCCAGCACCCCGGTAGGTGATAGCAATCAGCCCCAGCATTTT.

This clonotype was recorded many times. The CDR3 region is CASSQDSRRDGYTF. The CDR3 nucleotides are TGTGCCAGCAGCCAAGATAGTAGGAGGGACGGCTACACCTTC. The chain couples TRBV14 to TRBJ1-2, with D perhaps matching TRBD1 (5 bases). The length of the CDR3 is 14 residues. Germline V gene data show CDR1 as SGHDN and CDR2 as FVKESK. Trimming pared 0 bases from V and 8 bases from J, leaving 13 bases between.